A selection of T cell receptor beta chains follows, all from one sample in a study of beta chain features in type 1 diabetes. Libraries were prepared by immunoSEQ multiplex PCR; TCRdb keeps only in-frame clonotypes and omits some of them. The table records 400,000 to 550,000 clones, around 10% of them present only once. The specimen was naive CD4+ T cells from blood. All receptors come from a woman between 18 and 30 years old in good health. Both conserved end residues are part of each CDR3. Each record gives: D gene, V gene, clone size, J gene, CDR3 DNA, CDR3 protein. The D gene is left open where the match is weak. The listing skips clone size in some rows; elsewhere it reads once, few, many or a size class.

NA	TRBV29-1	NA	TRBJ2-2	TGCAGCGTTGAGGGGTTTTCAGGGATATCAACCGGGGAGCTGTTTTTT	CSVEGFSGISTGELFF
NA	TRBV7-9	NA	TRBJ1-1	TGTGCCAGCAGCTTTAGACTGGAGGACACTGAAGCTTTCTTT	CASSFRLEDTEAFF
TRBD1	TRBV5-1	few	TRBJ1-6	TGCGCCAGCAGCTGGACAGGGGACCCAATGTCACCCCTCCACTTT	CASSWTGDPMSPLHF
NA	TRBV13	few	TRBJ1-2	TGTGCCAGCAGCACCCGGACAGAAAACTATGGCTACACCTTC	CASSTRTENYGYTF
TRBD2	TRBV5-4	few	TRBJ2-7	TGTGCCAGCAGCTTACGACTAGCGGGAAGCACCTACGAGCAGTACTTC	CASSLRLAGSTYEQYF
NA	TRBV5-1	few	TRBJ1-1	TGCGCCAGCAGCTTGACGAACACTGAAGCTTTCTTT	CASSLTNTEAFF
TRBD2	TRBV4-3	NA	TRBJ2-7	TGCGCCAGCAGCCAAGATCCTAGCGGGCCTACCTACGAGCAGTACTTC	CASSQDPSGPTYEQYF
NA	TRBV4-1	NA	TRBJ2-5	TGCGCCAGCAGCCAAGGTAATACCCGGCAAGAGACCCAGTACTTC	CASSQGNTRQETQYF
NA	TRBV4-3	few	TRBJ1-6	TGCGCCAGCAGCCCACAAGGGGGGGCCCGGGGTTCACCCCTCCACTTT	CASSPQGGARGSPLHF
TRBD1	TRBV11-1	few	TRBJ2-7	TGTGCCAGCAGATCAGGGGGCGAGCAGTACTTC	CASRSGGEQYF
NA	TRBV5-4	few	TRBJ1-1	TGTGCCAGCAGCTTCGACCGATTGAACACTGAAGCTTTCTTT	CASSFDRLNTEAFF
NA	TRBV7-3	NA	TRBJ1-5	TGTGCCAGCAGCGCGTCCGGGAGACTCAATCAGCCCCAGCATTTT	CASSASGRLNQPQHF
TRBD2	TRBV4-1	few	TRBJ2-7	TGCGCCAGCAGCCAACAAGGACTAGCGGGAGATTCCTACGAGCAGTACTTC	CASSQQGLAGDSYEQYF
NA	TRBV6-1	NA	TRBJ1-6	TGTGCCAGCAGGAAACAGGGACTGGATAATTCACCCCTCCACTTT	CASRKQGLDNSPLHF
TRBD2	TRBV7-2	NA	TRBJ2-5	TGTGCCAGCAGCCCGACTAGCGGACTCCAAGAGACCCAGTACTTC	CASSPTSGLQETQYF
TRBD1	TRBV7-9	NA	TRBJ1-1	TGTGCCAGCAGCTTAGGGGACAGGGTGGCCACTGAAGCTTTCTTT	CASSLGDRVATEAFF
NA	TRBV27	NA	TRBJ2-7	TGTGCCAGCAGTTTACGGCGGCAGGCCTACGAGCAGTACTTC	CASSLRRQAYEQYF
NA	TRBV7-2	NA	TRBJ2-3	TGTGCCAGCAGCCAAGACAGGTTTGATACGCAGTATTTT	CASSQDRFDTQYF
NA	TRBV5-1	NA	TRBJ1-5	TGCGCCAGCAGCTTGGGGGATCGAGGTCAGCCCCAGCATTTT	CASSLGDRGQPQHF
NA	TRBV9	NA	TRBJ2-3	TGTGCCAGCAGCGGCCGGGGCAGAGGGGCCACAGATACGCAGTATTTT	CASSGRGRGATDTQYF
NA	TRBV23-1	NA	TRBJ2-1	TGCGCCAGCAGTCATTCACGGGGTAATGAGCAGTTCTTC	CASSHSRGNEQFF
TRBD2	TRBV7-2	few	TRBJ2-3	TGTGCCAGCAGCGCCTCTAGCGGGAGGGCAGATACGCAGTATTTT	CASSASSGRADTQYF
NA	TRBV28	NA	TRBJ1-5	TGTGCCAGCAGTTTTTTAACAGAATATCAGCCCCAGCATTTT	CASSFLTEYQPQHF
NA	TRBV30	NA	TRBJ2-3	TGTGCCTGGAGCCCTAGGGGGACAGATACGCAGTATTTT	CAWSPRGTDTQYF
NA	TRBV5-4	few	TRBJ2-5	TGTGCCAGCAGCTCACCCGGGGAGACCCAGTACTTC	CASSSPGETQYF
TRBD2	TRBV4-3	NA	TRBJ2-7	TGCGCCAGCAGCCAAACTAGCGGGACCTACGAGCAGTACTTC	CASSQTSGTYEQYF
TRBD1	TRBV5-1	few	TRBJ1-2	TGCGCCAGCAGCTTTCGGGACAGCGACTATGGCTACACCTTC	CASSFRDSDYGYTF
NA	TRBV9	few	TRBJ2-3	TGTGCCAGCAGCGTATCCTTCGGGAGAACAGATACGCAGTATTTT	CASSVSFGRTDTQYF
NA	TRBV7-2	few	TRBJ1-4	TGTGCCAGCAGCTTGACAGTAGCTGATGAAAAACTGTTTTTT	CASSLTVADEKLFF
NA	TRBV4-3	NA	TRBJ1-4	TGCGCCAGCAGCCAAGAAAACAGCCCCATAGGGGGACTGTTTTTT	CASSQENSPIGGLFF
NA	TRBV29-1	many	TRBJ2-1	TGCAGCGTCCCTCGCGGAGCCTACAATGAGCAGTTCTTC	CSVPRGAYNEQFF
TRBD1	TRBV25-1	NA	TRBJ1-2	TGTGCCAGCAGGGGGACAGCCTCCAGCTATGGCTACACCTTC	CASRGTASSYGYTF
TRBD2	TRBV18	NA	TRBJ2-3	TGTGCCAGCTCACCGCTAGCGGGGGGCACAGATACGCAGTATTTT	CASSPLAGGTDTQYF
NA	TRBV27	few	TRBJ2-3	TGTGCCAGCAGTTTAAAAGGACAGACAGATACGCAGTATTTT	CASSLKGQTDTQYF
TRBD1	TRBV7-9	few	TRBJ1-5	TGTGCCAGCAGCTTAGAAGGACAGGGCCTATTATATCAGCCCCAGCATTTT	CASSLEGQGLLYQPQHF
TRBD1	TRBV4-3	few	TRBJ2-7	TGCGCCAGCAGCCAAGAGGGACAGGGGAGGTACGAGCAGTACTTC	CASSQEGQGRYEQYF
TRBD2	TRBV10-3	NA	TRBJ2-7	TGTGCCATCAGTGAGTCGACTAGCGCCGAGCAGTACTTC	CAISESTSAEQYF
TRBD2	TRBV28	few	TRBJ2-7	TGTGCCAGCATGGGGATCAGCGGGAGATTCTACGAGCAGTACTTC	CASMGISGRFYEQYF
NA	TRBV2	few	TRBJ2-7	TGTGCCAGCAGTGTCGAGGGAGTTCCGTACGAGCAGTACTTC	CASSVEGVPYEQYF
TRBD1	TRBV28	few	TRBJ1-6	TGTGCCAGCAGAGGACCGGACAGGGCTAATTCACCCCTCCACTTT	CASRGPDRANSPLHF
NA	TRBV4-2	few	TRBJ1-2	TGTGCCAGCAGCCAAGAGGGTAGGGCCGCAAAGGCGGGGTATGGCTACACCTTC	CASSQEGRAAKAGYGYTF
TRBD1	TRBV7-9	NA	TRBJ1-6	TGTGCCAGCAGCTTCACAGGGGAAGGACCCCTCCACTTT	CASSFTGEGPLHF
TRBD1	TRBV23-1	NA	TRBJ1-1	TGCGCCAGCAGTCAATACGGGACAGGGATGTTCAGCAAGAACACTGAAGCTTTCTTT	CASSQYGTGMFSKNTEAFF
NA	TRBV20-1	few	TRBJ2-5	TGCAGGAGGGGAGAGACCCAGTACTTC	CRRGETQYF
NA	TRBV6-6	NA	TRBJ1-1	TGTGCCAGCAGTTCCTACCAGGGTCCCCCCGAAGCTTTCTTT	CASSSYQGPPEAFF
NA	TRBV7-6	few	TRBJ2-1	TGTGCCAGCTCGATAGCGGGACAGTCTTACAATGAGCAGTTCTTC	CASSIAGQSYNEQFF
NA	TRBV19	NA	TRBJ2-3	TGTGCCAGTAGAACTAGCACAGATACGCAGTATTTT	CASRTSTDTQYF
NA	TRBV9	NA	TRBJ2-6	TGTGCCAGCAGCGGGAGAAGGGGCGGATTTAGCTCTGGGGCCAACGTCCTGACTTTC	CASSGRRGGFSSGANVLTF
NA	TRBV9	NA	TRBJ1-1	TGTGCCAGCAGCCCTCGGACAAGACTTGAAGCTTTCTTT	CASSPRTRLEAFF
NA	TRBV7-9	few	TRBJ2-3	TGTGCCAGCAGCTTCGGCCTTAGCACAGATACGCAGTATTTT	CASSFGLSTDTQYF
NA	TRBV9	NA	TRBJ2-2	TGTGCCAGCCTGTTGACAGGAACCGGGGAGCTGTTTTTT	CASLLTGTGELFF
TRBD1	TRBV9	few	TRBJ1-1	TGTGCCAGCACCGTAGGCCCGGGACAGGGAGACACTGAAGCTTTCTTT	CASTVGPGQGDTEAFF
TRBD2	TRBV7-2	NA	TRBJ2-5	TGTGCCAGCAGCTTAAGTCCTATTAGCGGGAGGGCCCAAGAGACCCAGTACTTC	CASSLSPISGRAQETQYF